The rows below give T cell receptor beta chains drawn from one sample of a study of radiotherapy plus CTLA-4 blockade in lung cancer. The protocol was immunoSEQ multiplex PCR, while the TCRdb copy is restricted to in-frame clones and leaves out a portion. The sample comprises about 88,000 clones, approximately 75% of which are singletons, and over 12% rests with the top ten. The sample here was peripheral blood, taken from a patient treated with radiotherapy plus ipilimumab. The receptors were sampled from a human donor with non-small cell lung cancer that progressed on radiotherapy plus ipilimumab. The CDR3 runs from the conserved cysteine through the conserved F or W. Each record gives: J gene, D gene, clone size, V gene, CDR3 protein, CDR3 DNA. The D gene is left open where the match is weak. Clone size, where shown, is once, few, many, or a class for clones that have expanded.

TRBJ1-4 TRBD1 - TRBV5-6 CASSQGGAGEKLFF TGTGCCAGCAGCCAGGGGGGGGCTGGAGAAAAACTGTTTTTT
TRBJ1-1 TRBD1 - TRBV27 CASSLTTGETEAFF TGTGCCAGCAGTTTAACGACAGGGGAGACTGAAGCTTTCTTT
TRBJ2-3 TRBD2 - TRBV5-4 CASSLEAGGTDTQYF TGTGCCAGCAGCTTGGAGGCGGGGGGTACAGATACGCAGTATTTT
TRBJ2-2 - - TRBV6-5 CASSSQGNPGELFF TGTGCCAGCAGTTCTCAGGGGAACCCCGGGGAGCTGTTTTTT
TRBJ2-7 TRBD1 - TRBV7-8 CASSLGTGGGQYF TGTGCCAGCAGCTTAGGGACAGGGGGAGGGCAGTACTTC
TRBJ1-1 - - TRBV5-1 CASSLSVTHTEAFF TGCGCCAGCAGCTTGTCCGTAACCCACACTGAAGCTTTCTTT
TRBJ1-2 TRBD1 - TRBV27 CASSPLGVDRVGYTF TGTGCCAGCAGCCCCCTGGGGGTCGACAGGGTTGGCTACACCTTC
TRBJ1-2 TRBD1 once TRBV28 CASSLLGGQGAGGYTF TGTGCCAGCAGTCTCCTAGGTGGACAGGGGGCGGGTGGCTACACCTTC
TRBJ2-7 - - TRBV10-3 CAIGERNSYEQYF TGTGCCATCGGGGAGCGAAACTCCTACGAGCAGTACTTC
TRBJ2-2 TRBD2 - TRBV9 CASSVGPGTSGTGELFF TGTGCCAGCAGCGTAGGACCCGGGACTAGCGGGACCGGGGAGCTGTTTTTT
TRBJ2-1 - - TRBV27 CASSQPGITTYNEQFF TGTGCCAGCAGTCAACCCGGGATCACGACCTACAATGAGCAGTTCTTC
TRBJ1-2 TRBD1 few TRBV28 CASTPQTGGNYGYTF TGTGCCAGCACCCCTCAGACAGGGGGAAACTATGGCTACACCTTC
TRBJ2-1 TRBD1 - TRBV6-1 CASSDRSGTGIYNEQFF TGTGCCAGCAGTGACAGATCCGGGACAGGGATTTACAATGAGCAGTTCTTC
TRBJ1-3 - once TRBV6-1 CASSEGPSGNTIYF TGTGCCAGCAGTGAGGGCCCCTCTGGAAACACCATATATTTT
TRBJ1-1 TRBD1 - TRBV5-6 CASSPGTGGRVAFF TGTGCCAGCAGCCCAGGTACAGGGGGTCGGGTCGCTTTCTTT
TRBJ2-7 - - TRBV6-5 CASSYSHILPAYEQYF TGTGCCAGCAGTTACTCGCACATCCTCCCGGCCTACGAGCAGTACTTC
TRBJ2-7 - once TRBV5-8 CASSFQGSYQPTYEQYF TGTGCCAGCAGTTTTCAGGGGTCTTACCAACCGACCTACGAGCAGTACTTC
TRBJ2-3 - few TRBV6-5 CASSYGGSSTDTQYF TGTGCCAGCAGTTACGGGGGGTCTAGCACAGATACGCAGTATTTT
TRBJ2-3 - few TRBV28 CASSPIWGDDDLFSTDTQYF TGTGCCAGCAGTCCCATTTGGGGGGACGATGATCTTTTCAGCACAGATACGCAGTATTTT
TRBJ1-4 - few TRBV28 CASSGSNEKLFF TGTGCCAGCAGTGGGTCTAATGAAAAACTGTTTTTT
TRBJ1-4 - - TRBV21-1 CASSLERTGYEKLFF TGTGCCAGCAGCTTGGAAAGGACAGGATATGAAAAACTGTTTTTT
TRBJ2-6 TRBD1 - TRBV5-4 CASSFGTGGGGANVLTF TGTGCCAGCAGCTTCGGGACAGGGGGCGGTGGGGCCAACGTCCTGACTTTC
TRBJ2-7 - medium-sized TRBV28 CASSLANSYEQYF TGTGCCAGCAGTTTGGCCAACTCCTACGAGCAGTACTTC
TRBJ2-7 - - TRBV5-4 CASSLEGYEQYF TGTGCCAGCAGCTTGGAGGGGTACGAGCAGTACTTC
TRBJ2-7 - - TRBV7-8 CASQVAGDSYEQYF TGTGCCAGCCAGGTGGCAGGGGACTCCTACGAGCAGTACTTC
TRBJ2-7 TRBD1 - TRBV11-2 CASSLTTGEQYF TGTGCCAGCAGTTTGACGACAGGGGAGCAGTACTTC
TRBJ1-2 TRBD1 - TRBV27 CASSSDRDRADGYTF TGTGCCAGCAGTTCCGACCGGGACAGGGCTGATGGCTACACCTTC
TRBJ2-7 TRBD1 - TRBV6-5 CASSQTGAEQYF TGTGCCAGCAGCCAGACAGGGGCCGAGCAGTACTTC
TRBJ2-3 - - TRBV7-9 CASSPYGEKTDTQYF TGTGCCAGCTCCCCATATGGAGAGAAAACAGATACGCAGTATTTT
TRBJ1-3 - once TRBV5-1 CASSPLFGGAAEGNTIYF TGCGCCAGCAGCCCTCTTTTCGGGGGAGCGGCGGAAGGAAACACCATATATTTT
TRBJ2-7 TRBD1 - TRBV28 CASSARGRGNYEQYF TGTGCCAGCAGTGCGAGGGGGCGCGGAAACTACGAGCAGTACTTC
TRBJ2-7 TRBD2 once TRBV5-1 CASSLAGGLSYEQYF TGCGCCAGCAGCTTGGCTGGGGGACTATCCTACGAGCAGTACTTC
TRBJ2-3 TRBD1 few TRBV6-1 CASMDRGQNTQYF TGTGCCAGCATGGACAGGGGCCAGAATACGCAGTATTTT
TRBJ2-4 - once TRBV28 CASSPPNVLKNIQYF TGTGCCAGCAGTCCCCCCAACGTCCTCAAAAACATTCAGTACTTC
TRBJ2-1 TRBD1 - TRBV27 CASSSGSTGRVVNEQFF TGTGCCAGCAGTTCGGGGTCGACAGGGAGAGTCGTAAATGAGCAGTTCTTC
TRBJ1-5 - few TRBV25-1 CASSEGGRGANQPQHF TGTGCCAGCAGTGAAGGGGGCCGAGGGGCCAATCAGCCCCAGCATTTT
TRBJ1-3 - - TRBV7-8 CASTQGGFSGNTIYF TGTGCCAGCACCCAAGGGGGGTTCTCTGGAAACACCATATATTTT
TRBJ1-2 - once TRBV6-6 CASSRSGTVYGYTF TGTGCCAGCAGTCGATCCGGGACGGTGTATGGCTACACCTTC
TRBJ1-1 - once TRBV6-4 CASSQTGNTEAFF TGTGCCAGCAGTCAGACAGGGAACACTGAAGCTTTCTTT